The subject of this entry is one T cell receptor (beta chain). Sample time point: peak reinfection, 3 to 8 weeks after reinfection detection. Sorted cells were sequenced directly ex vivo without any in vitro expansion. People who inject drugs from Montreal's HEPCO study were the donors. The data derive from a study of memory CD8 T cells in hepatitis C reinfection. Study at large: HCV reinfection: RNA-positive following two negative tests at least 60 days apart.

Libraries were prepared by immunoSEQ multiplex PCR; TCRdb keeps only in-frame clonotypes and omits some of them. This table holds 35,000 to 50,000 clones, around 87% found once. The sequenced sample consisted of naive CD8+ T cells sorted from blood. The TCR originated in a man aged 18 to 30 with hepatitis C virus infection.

CDR3 in DNA: TGCGCCAGCAGACTAGCGGGAGGGCCATATGAGCAGTTCTTC. Amino acid sequence: CASRLAGGPYEQFF. V is TRBV5-1 and J is TRBJ2-1, with 13 bases lining up with TRBD2. CDR1 is SGHRS and CDR2 is YFSETQ in the germline V gene. Germline trimming cut 5 bases from V and 8 bases from J; bases unmatched to any gene: 4. This CDR3 region has 14 residues.